This TCR beta chain was sequenced for a study of shared clonotypes between healthy human individuals. CDR3 length: 14 residues. V gave up 5 bases and J gave up 4 bases, with 14 bases separating them. Germline values: CDR1 SGHAT, CDR2 FQNNGV. General study points: With few donors, the genetic and exposure-history diversity represented was limited. Apart from blood, nothing was sampled; tissue repertoires likely differ.

The authors ran the assay at deep level. TCRdb's copy holds only in-frame clones and misses some; the assay was immunoSEQ multiplex PCR. The table shows 2 million to 2.5 million clones, with under 95% occurring only once. A split of CD4+ cells into CD45RA+ naive and CD45RA-negative memory subsets was performed. To note about this clone: What it recognizes is unknown.

The material sequenced was naive CD4+ T cells from PBMCs. The subset: CD45RA+ positively selected. The genes are TRBV11-2 and TRBJ1-1; possibly TRBD1 for D (5 bases). This clonotype originated in a man aged 18-30 years in good health. Some clones in this sample may be carry-over from other donors' samples. CDR3 loop: CASSLAGKITEAFF. In nucleotides, the CDR3 is TGTGCCAGCAGCCTTGCAGGGAAGATCACTGAAGCTTTCTTT.